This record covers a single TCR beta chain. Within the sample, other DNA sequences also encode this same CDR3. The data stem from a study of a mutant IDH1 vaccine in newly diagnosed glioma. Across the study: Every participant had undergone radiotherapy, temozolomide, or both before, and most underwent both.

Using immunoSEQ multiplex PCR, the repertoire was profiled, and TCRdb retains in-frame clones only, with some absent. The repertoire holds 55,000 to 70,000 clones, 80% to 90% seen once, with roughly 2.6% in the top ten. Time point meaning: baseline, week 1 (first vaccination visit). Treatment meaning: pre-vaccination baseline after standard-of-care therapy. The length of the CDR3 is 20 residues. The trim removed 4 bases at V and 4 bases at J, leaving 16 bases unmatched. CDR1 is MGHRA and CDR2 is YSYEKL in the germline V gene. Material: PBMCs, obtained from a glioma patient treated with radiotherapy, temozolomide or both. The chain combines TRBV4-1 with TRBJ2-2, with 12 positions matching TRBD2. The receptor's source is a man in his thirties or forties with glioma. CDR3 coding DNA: TGCGCCAGCAGCCTAGGCCGACCGTCTAGCGGGGGGGCCTTCACCGGGGAGCTGTTTTTT. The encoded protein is CASSLGRPSSGGAFTGELFF.